The clone carrying this T cell receptor beta chain was detected a few times. The antigen is unknown. This sample is drawn from a study of beta chain features in type 1 diabetes. Study at large: Healthy donors resembled patients in age, gender and cell yields.

Expressed TCRB transcripts were sequenced, since all the RNA that had been isolated was reverse transcribed. Sequencing was performed with immunoSEQ multiplex PCR; in TCRdb, only in-frame clones are kept and a portion is missing. Found here are roughly 700,000 clones, roughly 13% of them singletons; the top ten hold around 0.022%. Broader study findings: Insertions at VDJ junctions were less frequent in type 1 diabetes patients. These patients also deleted more nucleotides at the same junctions. In all four CD4+ subsets, TCRB CDR3 length was significantly, moderately reduced in type 1 diabetes.

This CDR3 region has 17 residues. V was clipped by 10 bases and J by 5 bases; unmatched bases: 19. Germline values: CDR1 SEHNR, CDR2 FQNEAQ (reference sequence). Each population that was sorted was more than 95% pure. V is TRBV7-9 and J is TRBJ2-2, with 7 bases aligning to TRBD1. Material: naive CD4+ T cells from blood. This TCR came from a young man with type 1 diabetes. DNA of the CDR3: TGTGCCAATCCGCAAATCGGGACAGAGGGAACGACCGGGGAGCTGTTTTTT. It translates to CANPQIGTEGTTGELFF.